The 26 T cell receptor beta chains given below trace back to one sample, sequenced in a study of blood T cell repertoires in COVID-19. Method: immunoSEQ multiplex PCR; TCRdb's copy keeps in-frame clones and lacks some. The data contain tens of thousands of clones, around 87% of them singletons. The sample consisted of peripheral blood. Every receptor here comes from a human donor in a cohort sampled during active COVID-19.

This chain links TRBV19 with TRBJ1-1; D unclear. CDR1 is LNHDA, CDR2 SQIVND, per germline (reference sequence). This CDR3 spans 14 amino acids. Trimming shortened V by 6 bases and J by 1 base, and 12 bases separated the two germline ends. The CDR3 region is CASSKTPRNTEAFF. Here the CDR3 DNA reads TGTGCCAGTAGCAAGACACCCAGGAACACTGAAGCTTTCTTT.

V and J are TRBV27 and TRBJ2-4; possible D gene TRBD1, 6 bases. Germline V gives CDR1 MNHEY, CDR2 SMNVEV (reference sequence). This CDR3 spans 15 amino acids. Trimming took off 9 bases at V and 7 bases at J, with 22 bases between the two ends. The CDR3 spells CARKTTTGKGNIQYF. CDR3 bases: TGTGCCAGAAAGACAACTACAGGGAAGGGGAACATTCAGTACTTC.

The rearrangement links TRBV4-3 to TRBJ2-1; D might be TRBD2 (7 bases). Looked up from germline, CDR1 is LGHNA and CDR2 is YSLEER. The CDR3 is 15 residues long. V was shortened by 0 bases and J by 5 bases, with 11 bases between the two germline ends. Here the CDR3 reads CASSQERGAHNEQFF. CDR3 DNA: TGCGCCAGCAGCCAAGAACGGGGGGCTCACAATGAGCAGTTCTTC.

The chain links TRBV6-5 to TRBJ1-5, with D possibly TRBD1 on 5 matching bases. CDR1 MNHEY and CDR2 SVGAGI come from the germline V gene. V shed 0 bases and J shed 3 bases, with 9 bases lying between them. The CDR3 spans 15 residues. For the CDR3, the DNA is TGTGCCAGCAGTTACTCGCGGGGGGACAATCAGCCCCAGCATTTT. Translated, it gives CASSYSRGDNQPQHF.

This sequence joins TRBV6-5 and TRBJ2-7, with 7 positions matching TRBD2. The CDR3 spans 13 residues. V dropped 2 bases and J dropped 2; count of bases not matched to a gene: 0. Germline V lookup: CDR1 MNHEY, CDR2 SVGAGI. The DNA of the CDR3 is TGTGCCAGCAGTTACGGGACTACCTACGAGCAGTACTTC. Translating it yields CASSYGTTYEQYF.

V is TRBV6-5 and J is TRBJ1-5; TRBD1 aligns across 10 bases. This CDR3 has 15 residues. The V gene's germline CDR1 is MNHEY and CDR2 SVGAGI. The V and J ends lost 7 bases and 2 bases, in that order; junction bases with no gene match: 5. This CDR3 reads CASTSGTGGNQPQHF. In DNA form, the CDR3 reads TGTGCCAGCACCTCCGGGACAGGGGGCAATCAGCCCCAGCATTTT.

The chain joins TRBV19 to TRBJ1-5, with D possibly being TRBD1 (6 bases). CDR3 size: 16 residues. The germline V gene encodes CDR1 LNHDA and CDR2 SQIVND (reference sequence). Between the trimmed V and J ends, which lost 4 bases and 5 bases, there was a span of 18 bases. Written as DNA, the CDR3 is TGTGCCAGTAGTACCCCCAGGGGCTTGTTGTATCAGCCCCAGCATTTT. This codes for CASSTPRGLLYQPQHF. The complete variable domain, with remaining parts taken from reference TRBV19 and TRBJ1-5, reads DGGITQSPKYLFRKEGQNVTLSCEQNLNHDAMYWYRQDPGQGLRLIYYSQIVNDFQKGDIAEGYSVSREKKESFPLTVTSAQKNPTAFYLCASSTPRGLLYQPQHFGDGTRLSIL.

The chain joins TRBV13 to TRBJ2-3, with D perhaps TRBD1 (6 bases). Germline V CDR1 and CDR2: PRHDT, FYEKMQ (reference sequence). This CDR3 contains 15 residues. V was trimmed by 3 bases and J by 2 bases, leaving 12 bases between them. Here the CDR3 reads CASSLSTGPTDTQYF. In nucleotides, the CDR3 is TGTGCCAGCAGCTTGTCGACAGGACCCACAGATACGCAGTATTTT.

This chain joins TRBV5-1 and TRBJ2-6; TRBD2 is a possible D gene (7 bases). Germline loops: CDR1 SGHRS, CDR2 YFSETQ. V was shortened by 0 bases and J by 1 base, with 17 bases between the two germline ends. The CDR3 loop spans 19 amino acids. CDR3 coding DNA: TGCGCCAGCAGCTTGGTCGGTTCGGGGGGCGCGTCTGGGGCCAACGTCCTGACTTTC. Translating gives CASSLVGSGGASGANVLTF.

V gene TRBV4-1 combines with J gene TRBJ2-7; 7 bases match TRBD1. This CDR3 is 16 amino acids long. The V segment lost 0 bases and the J segment 1 base; nucleotides outside the gene matches: 6. CDR1 and CDR2 (germline): MGHRA, YSYEKL. CDR3 region: CASSQDHAQGSYEQYF. The CDR3 DNA sequence: TGCGCCAGCAGCCAAGACCATGCACAGGGGTCCTACGAGCAGTACTTC.

The chain uses TRBV6-2 or TRBV6-3 and TRBJ1-2; 8 positions match TRBD1. This CDR3 spans 13 amino acids. Germline CDR1 and CDR2: MNHEY and SVGEGT. With 4 bases clipped from V and 5 bases from J, the junction kept 3 bases outside the gene matches. The CDR3 spells CASSSTGAYGYTF. CDR3 in DNA: TGTGCCAGCAGTTCGACAGGGGCGTATGGCTACACCTTC.

This rearrangement joins TRBV4-1 to TRBJ1-1; TRBD1 might be the D (5 bases). The CDR3 has 18 amino acids. CDR1 and CDR2 (germline): MGHRA, YSYEKL. The ends were cut back, 2 bases at V and 3 bases at J, with 22 bases in the middle. The CDR3 spells CASSQWFGGGARDTEAFF. CDR3 DNA sequence: TGCGCCAGCAGCCAATGGTTCGGTGGCGGGGCCAGGGACACTGAAGCTTTCTTT.

V usage is TRBV12-3 or TRBV12-4 and J usage is TRBJ1-2; D is unresolved. Trimming pared 7 bases from V and 3 bases from J, leaving 12 bases between. The CDR3 spans 13 residues. In DNA, the CDR3 is TGTGCCAGCACCCCTATCGGGTACTATGGCTACACCTTC. Translation gives CASTPIGYYGYTF.

This clone was detected only once. This sequence joins TRBV19 and TRBJ2-5, with 7 bases that match TRBD2. This CDR3 contains 16 residues. Germline CDR1 and CDR2: LNHDA and SQIVND (reference sequence). V dropped 3 bases and J dropped 4; count of bases not matched to a gene: 11. CDR3 bases: TGTGCCAGTAGTATGGGAGGGGATTTCGTCTTAGAGACCCAGTACTTC. Translated: CASSMGGDFVLETQYF.

The V gene is TRBV2, the J gene TRBJ2-3, with 9 bases matching TRBD2. The germline V gene encodes CDR1 SNHLY and CDR2 FYNNEI. The CDR3 has 19 amino acids. J lost 2 bases, V lost 0 bases, and 12 bases had no gene match. In DNA form, the CDR3 reads TGTGCCAGCAGTGAAGCGGGATCTTGGGCTAGCGGGGACACAGATACGCAGTATTTT. Amino acids: CASSEAGSWASGDTDTQYF.

As for this clone: Within the sample, other DNA sequences also encode this same CDR3. The chain links TRBV7-9 to TRBJ2-7, with D tentatively TRBD1 (6 bases). Per the germline V gene, CDR1 is SEHNR and CDR2 is FQNEAQ (reference sequence). V lost 0 bases to trimming and J lost 4 bases, with 7 bases between them. The CDR3 is made up of 13 amino acids. The CDR3 DNA reads TGTGCCAGCAGCTTAGCAGGGGGATACGAGCAGTACTTC. This codes for CASSLAGGYEQYF. Drawing the rest from reference TRBV7-9 and TRBJ2-7, the complete variable domain is DTGVSQNPRHKITKRGQNVTFRCDPISEHNRLYWYRQTLGQGPEFLTYFQNEAQLEKSRLLSDRFSAERPKGSFSTLEIQRTEQGDSAMYLCASSLAGGYEQYFGPGTRLTVT.

The rearrangement uses TRBV6-4 and TRBJ1-2; 8 bases are shared with TRBD1. The CDR3 is 13 residues long. Trimming cost V 4 bases and J 5 bases; bases outside gene matches: 3. Germline-derived CDR1 and CDR2 are MRHNA and SNTAGT. For the CDR3, the DNA is TGTGCCAGCAGTGTTGGGACAGGATATGGCTACACCTTC. Protein: CASSVGTGYGYTF.

CDR3 in DNA: TGTGCCAGCAGCCCTAGGGGGGGGGCCAATCAGCCCCAGCATTTT. Amino acid sequence: CASSPRGGANQPQHF. The V gene is TRBV9, the J gene TRBJ1-5, with D tentatively TRBD1 (6 bases). Germline V gene lookup returns CDR1 SGDLS and CDR2 YYNGEE. This CDR3 has 15 residues. Trimming left V 4 bases short and J 3 bases short, with 14 bases between.

This clone came up a few times. The chain employs TRBV27 and TRBJ1-6, with TRBD1 matching 7 bases. V lost 4 bases and J lost 8; bases outside the gene matches: 20. Germline V gene lookup returns CDR1 MNHEY and CDR2 SMNVEV (reference sequence). The CDR3 totals 19 residues. CDR3 bases: TGTGCCAGCAGTTCTACGCGAACGCCCAGACAGGGATCGGATTCACCCCTCCACTTT. Protein product: CASSSTRTPRQGSDSPLHF.

A single count supports this clone. The chain has TRBV13 and TRBJ2-1; 11 bases match TRBD2. Per the germline V gene, CDR1 is PRHDT and CDR2 is FYEKMQ (reference sequence). CDR3 length: 13 residues. Trimming took 4 bases from V and 8 from J; bases not matched to a gene: 1. In nucleotides, the CDR3 is TGTGCCAGCAGCTCGGGACTAGCGGATGAGCAGTTCTTC. As protein: CASSSGLADEQFF.

The V call is TRBV18, the J call TRBJ2-1; 9 bases line up with TRBD2. CDR1 is KGHSH and CDR2 is LQKENI in the germline V gene. CDR3 size: 17 residues. V was clipped by 2 bases and J by 4 bases; unmatched bases: 9. The CDR3: CASSPRASGATYNEQFF. As DNA, the CDR3 is TGTGCCAGCTCACCAAGAGCTAGCGGGGCAACATACAATGAGCAGTTCTTC.

The rearrangement links TRBV6-2 or TRBV6-3 to TRBJ2-1, with TRBD2 identical over 9 bases. The CDR3 runs to 16 residues. In germline, CDR1 is MNHEY, CDR2 SVGEGT. V dropped 2 bases and J dropped 5; count of bases not matched to a gene: 7. CDR3 residues: CASSYRGLALNNEQFF. The DNA of the CDR3 is TGTGCCAGCAGTTACCGGGGACTAGCCCTAAACAATGAGCAGTTCTTC.

The rearrangement joins TRBV7-9 to TRBJ1-3, with D possibly TRBD1 on 5 matching bases. With 2 bases removed from V and 8 bases from J, the gap between germline ends came to 7 bases. The CDR3 is made up of 12 amino acids. Per the germline V gene, CDR1 is SEHNR and CDR2 is FQNEAQ (reference sequence). CDR3 sequence: CASSLQGDTIYF. CDR3 bases: TGTGCCAGCAGCTTACAAGGGGACACCATATATTTT.

V usage is TRBV19 and J usage is TRBJ1-1; 8 bases are shared with TRBD1. The V gene's germline CDR1 is LNHDA and CDR2 SQIVND (reference sequence). V lost 6 bases, J lost 4 bases, and 10 bases stayed unmatched. This CDR3 is 15 amino acids long. As DNA, the CDR3 is TGTGCCAGTAGGGCCAGGGGGCTTCGGAGCACTGAAGCTTTCTTT. Residues: CASRARGLRSTEAFF.

This sequence joins TRBV18 and TRBJ2-4; tentative D call: TRBD2 (6 bases). This CDR3 region has 18 residues. Germline CDR1 KGHSH, CDR2 LQKENI. V lost 2 bases to trimming and J lost 5 bases, with 22 bases between them. The CDR3 nucleotides are TGTGCCAGCTCACCAGGAGGGATCTGGGGGACGGCAGAAAACATTCAGTACTTC. It encodes CASSPGGIWGTAENIQYF.

The V and J genes are TRBV6-2 or TRBV6-3 and TRBJ2-7; a possible D gene is TRBD2 (6 bases). This CDR3 contains 15 residues. Germline V gives CDR1 MNHEY, CDR2 SVGEGT. V was pared by 2 bases and J by 3 bases, with 14 bases between. The CDR3 loop is CASSYHKLADYEQYF. CDR3 nucleotides: TGTGCCAGCAGTTACCACAAACTAGCCGACTACGAGCAGTACTTC.